The following is a T cell receptor (beta chain) sequence with its context. The antigen is undetermined. The entry originates in a study of T-cell reconstitution after alpha-beta-depleted transplantation in children. Overall study results and limits: Reportedly, roughly two months post-transplant, alpha-beta T cells arose from several hundred expanded graft clones. The main origin of T-cell counts and diversity one year after transplant was newly produced T cells.

Molecular barcoding with unique molecular identifiers was used for the TCRbeta library. TCRdb fed the PCR reads into MiXCR, producing one record per CDR3 protein. The table includes some 450,000 distinct CDR3 sequences, over 40% detected once. Losses at the gene ends were 0 bases for V and 1 base for J; bases not matched to a gene: 8. The CDR3 is 17 residues long. In germline, CDR1 is SGHRS, CDR2 YFSETQ. The chain joins TRBV5-1 to TRBJ2-5; 8 positions agree with TRBD2. The source was PBMCs, collected before TCRalphabeta/CD19-depleted stem cell transplant. This receptor was taken from a girl under 10 years old with aplastic anemia, due to receive a stem cell transplant. The CDR3 DNA follows: TGCGCCAGCAGCTTGGGGTCGACGGGGGGGAGCCAAGAGACCCAGTACTTC. This encodes CASSLGSTGGSQETQYF.